Given below is one T cell receptor (beta chain) in context. As yet, its antigen is unknown. The sample is drawn from a study of tumor-infiltrating lymphocytes in primary liver carcinoma. Study-wide findings and caveats: Tumor tissue displayed a significantly greater top-250-clone fraction than blood (p = 0.039). Tumor-adjacent and tumor-blood pairs displayed less overlap than did pairs of tumor regions.

Co-extracting RNA and DNA was done with roughly 17-33 mg of unsorted bulk tissue as input. The authors made TCR beta cDNA from 400 to 600 ng total RNA with a constant-region primer. What produced the TCR beta libraries was three nested multiplex PCR rounds using slightly modified ARM-PCR. TCRdb re-derived calls from the multiplex PCR reads in MiXCR, one entry per CDR3 protein. The table records more than 100,000 distinct CDR3 sequences, about 59% of them present only once. Sequencing was done on a sample of liver tumor tissue from sampling region 1. The subset was: tumor region T1, superior pole. The sequence came from a woman aged 55-70 years with primary liver carcinoma and hepatitis B virus infection.

This chain's CDR3 is CASSPRREYNEQFF. CDR3 sequence (DNA): TGTGCCAGCAGCCCCCGTAGGGAATACAATGAGCAGTTCTTC. This rearrangement joins TRBV7-3 to TRBJ2-1; the D is unclear. Per germline, CDR1 SGHTA and CDR2 FQGTGA. CDR3 length equals 14 residues. Trimming took 5 bases from V and 4 from J, leaving 12 bases between them.